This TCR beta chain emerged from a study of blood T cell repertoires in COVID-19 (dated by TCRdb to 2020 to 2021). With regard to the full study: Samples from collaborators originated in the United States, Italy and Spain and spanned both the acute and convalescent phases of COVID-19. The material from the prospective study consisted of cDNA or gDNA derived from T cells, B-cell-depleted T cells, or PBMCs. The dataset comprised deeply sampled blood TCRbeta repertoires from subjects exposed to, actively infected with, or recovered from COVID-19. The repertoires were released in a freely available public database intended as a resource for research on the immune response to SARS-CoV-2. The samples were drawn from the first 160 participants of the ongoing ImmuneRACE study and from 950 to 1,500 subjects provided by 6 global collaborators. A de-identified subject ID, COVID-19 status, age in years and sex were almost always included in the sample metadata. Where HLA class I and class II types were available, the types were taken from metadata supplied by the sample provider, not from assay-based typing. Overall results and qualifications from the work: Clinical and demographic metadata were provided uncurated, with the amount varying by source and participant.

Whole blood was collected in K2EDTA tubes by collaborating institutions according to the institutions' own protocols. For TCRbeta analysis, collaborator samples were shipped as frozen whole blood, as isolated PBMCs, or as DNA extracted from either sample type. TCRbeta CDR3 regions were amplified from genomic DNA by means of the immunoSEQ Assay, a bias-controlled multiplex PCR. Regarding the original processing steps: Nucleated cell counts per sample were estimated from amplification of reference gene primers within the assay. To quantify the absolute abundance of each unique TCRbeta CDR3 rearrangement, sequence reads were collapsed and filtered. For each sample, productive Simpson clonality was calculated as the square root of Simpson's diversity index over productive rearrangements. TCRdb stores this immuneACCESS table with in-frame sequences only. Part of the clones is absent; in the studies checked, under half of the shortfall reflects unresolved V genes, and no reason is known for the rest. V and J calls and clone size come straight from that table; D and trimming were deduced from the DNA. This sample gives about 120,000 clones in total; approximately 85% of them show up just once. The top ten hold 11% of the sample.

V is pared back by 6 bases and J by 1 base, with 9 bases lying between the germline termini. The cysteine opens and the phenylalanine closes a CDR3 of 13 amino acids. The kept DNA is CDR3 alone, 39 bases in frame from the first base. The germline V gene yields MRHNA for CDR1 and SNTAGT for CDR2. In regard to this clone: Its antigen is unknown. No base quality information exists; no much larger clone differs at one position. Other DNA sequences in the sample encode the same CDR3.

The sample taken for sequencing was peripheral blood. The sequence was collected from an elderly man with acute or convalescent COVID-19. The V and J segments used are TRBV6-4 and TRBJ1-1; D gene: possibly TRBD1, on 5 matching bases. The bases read TGTGCCAGCAGGGAAACAGGGAACACTGAAGCTTTCTTT. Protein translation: CASRETGNTEAFF.